This T cell receptor (beta chain) was sequenced in a study of blood T cell repertoires in COVID-19 (dated by TCRdb to 2019 to 2021). At the level of the whole study: Samples covering the acute and convalescent phases of COVID-19 were provided by collaborators in the United States, Italy and Spain. The prospective study material was composed of cDNA or gDNA derived from T cells, B-cell-depleted T cells, or PBMCs. Deeply sampled blood TCRbeta repertoires from subjects exposed to, actively infected with, or recovered from COVID-19 were included in the dataset. The repertoires were made available in a free public database intended to serve as a resource for research on the immune response to SARS-CoV-2. The samples were drawn from the first 160 participants of the ongoing ImmuneRACE study and from about 1,200 subjects provided by 6 global collaborators. A de-identified subject ID, COVID-19 status, age in years and sex were almost always included in the sample metadata. HLA class I and class II types, where available, came from metadata supplied by the sample provider rather than from assay-based typing.

The CDR3 has 14 amino acids, counting the end cysteine and phenylalanine. The sequence is cut down to CDR3 DNA, 42 bases in frame from base 1. CDR1 and CDR2, per the germline V gene, are SGHVS and FQNEAQ. A distance of 14 bases separates the germline ends of V and J, which lose 5 bases and 3 bases respectively. Only one count was recorded for this clone. Its antigen specificity is not known. The sample holds no much larger clone one base away, and base qualities are not on file. TCRbeta CDR3 regions were amplified from genomic DNA by means of the immunoSEQ Assay, a bias-controlled multiplex PCR. Turning to the authors' computational methods: The number of nucleated cells in each sample was estimated from the amplification of reference gene primers within the assay. Sequence reads were collapsed and filtered to measure the absolute abundance of every unique TCRbeta CDR3 rearrangement. Productive Simpson clonality was computed per sample as the square root of Simpson's diversity index over productive rearrangements. The immuneACCESS repertoire file appears here via TCRdb, limited to in-frame rearrangements. These files lack a portion of the clones; in checked studies, under half of the deficit traces to unresolved V genes, and the cause of the others is not known. D and trimming were read from the DNA, whereas the V and J calls and clone size are those reported in that table. The sample contains over 30,000 clones, roughly 80% of them found a single time. 16% of the sample goes to the ten largest clones.

Each collaborating institution followed its own protocols to collect whole blood in K2EDTA tubes. For TCRbeta analysis, collaborator samples were shipped as frozen whole blood, as isolated PBMCs, or as DNA extracted from either sample type. The investigation overall reported the following: How much clinical and demographic metadata was included differed by source and by participant, and the metadata was provided uncurated.

Sequencing used peripheral blood. This TCR derives from a human donor in a cohort sampled during active COVID-19. Rearrangement joined TRBV7-8 to TRBJ2-7, with TRBD1 as a weak D call on 5 bases. The CDR3 here reads CASSAVVGRYEQYF. The DNA reads as follows: TGTGCCAGCAGCGCCGTCGTGGGGCGCTACGAGCAGTACTTC.